This T cell receptor beta chain appears in the sequencing data of a study of tumor and adjacent non-tumor tissue in lung cancer. There are 13 residues in the CDR3. Germline CDR1 reads DFQATT; CDR2 reads SNEGSKA (reference sequence). TCRbeta libraries were built with three rounds of nested PCR, modified from ARM-PCR. One entry per CDR3 protein results from TCRdb running MiXCR on the multiplex PCR reads. The top ten clones hold roughly 18% of a sample with around 140,000 distinct CDR3 sequences, 60% to 70% of them seen once. A note on this clonotype: A single base separates this from a much larger clone, so it may be a read error.

No cell sorting was done before RNA was extracted from the tissue. This TCR derives from a man between 60 and 75 years old with small cell lung cancer. The rearrangement links TRBV20-1 to TRBJ1-5, with D possibly matching TRBD2 (5 bases). The closer fit of TRBJ2-3 to the DNA end suggests the J call may be wrong. Source material: lung tumor tissue. CDR3 nucleotide sequence: TGCAGTGCTAGAGACGCGGGCAATCAGCCCCAGTATTTT. Encoded protein: CSARDAGNQPQYF.